Listed here are 32 T cell receptor beta chains from one sample, sequenced in a study of cytomegalovirus exposure and HLA in healthy donors. Primers: 60 Vbeta forward and 13 Jbeta reverse. Sequencing used immunoSEQ multiplex PCR; TCRdb keeps in-frame clones, though not all of them. The sample yields 170,000 or so clones, 80% seen once. The sequenced sample consisted of PBMCs. These receptors were collected from a woman aged 45-60 years in good health and CMV-seropositive.

This clone was seen only a few times. This chain connects TRBV6-5 to TRBJ2-5; 8 bases are shared with TRBD2. From germline, CDR1 is MNHEY and CDR2 SVGAGI. CDR3 size: 15 residues. V gave up 10 bases and J gave up 7 bases; unmatched junction bases: 17. CDR3 protein: CATGEAGGARGTQYF. In DNA, the CDR3 is TGTGCCACGGGTGAGGCGGGGGGAGCCCGGGGGACCCAGTACTTC.

The rearrangement links TRBV6-5 to TRBJ1-2; 7 bases are shared with TRBD1. Germline V lookup: CDR1 MNHEY, CDR2 SVGAGI. The CDR3 consists of 14 residues. Trimming at V came to 4 bases and at J to 2 bases, leaving 4 bases not matched to a gene. The CDR3 loop reads CASSSRTGNYGYTF. CDR3 bases: TGTGCCAGCAGTTCAAGGACAGGCAACTATGGCTACACCTTC.

The CDR3 nucleotides read TGTGCCAGCAGCCCGACTAGCGGGAGCGGTGAGCAGTTCTTC. Its translation: CASSPTSGSGEQFF. The chain combines TRBV7-3 with TRBJ2-1, with 12 bases that match TRBD2. Germline V gene data show CDR1 as SGHTA and CDR2 as FQGTGA. The CDR3 is 14 amino acids. Germline trimming cut 5 bases from V and 9 bases from J; bases unmatched to any gene: 5.

The V call is TRBV18, the J call TRBJ1-1; maybe TRBD1 (6 bases). Trimming cost V 2 bases and J 5 bases, with 12 bases left between them. Germline V lookup: CDR1 KGHSH, CDR2 LQKENI. The CDR3 runs to 14 residues. Here the CDR3 DNA reads TGTGCCAGCTCACCAAGGACAGTCGAGACTGAAGCTTTCTTT. Protein product: CASSPRTVETEAFF.

V is TRBV7-2 and J is TRBJ1-1, with 11 bases matching TRBD1. This CDR3 has 14 amino acids. After removal of 5 bases from V and 4 bases from J, the junction contained 3 bases not matched to a gene. CDR1 is SGHTA, CDR2 FQGNSA, per germline. CDR3 amino acids: CASSRDRGGTEAFF. For the CDR3, the DNA is TGTGCCAGCAGCAGGGACAGGGGGGGCACTGAAGCTTTCTTT.

This chain links TRBV29-1 with TRBJ2-1; tentatively, D is TRBD1 (6 bases). This CDR3 has 11 residues. Germline CDR1 and CDR2: SQVTM and ANQGSEA. The V end was cut by 4 bases, the J end by 10 bases, with 11 bases between. The CDR3 region has the DNA TGCAGCGTTGCACAGGGTAGCGAGCAGTTCTTC. Its protein product is CSVAQGSEQFF.

The J gene is TRBJ1-6, the V gene TRBV28; possible D gene TRBD1, 6 bases. CDR3 length: 17 amino acids. The germline V and J ends were trimmed by 5 bases and 4 bases, with 18 bases remaining between them. Germline assignment: CDR1 MDHEN and CDR2 SYDVKM. The CDR3: CASSPFSTGQYNSPLHF. CDR3 in DNA: TGTGCCAGCAGTCCATTCTCGACAGGCCAATATAATTCACCCCTCCACTTT.

The chain links TRBV4-1 to TRBJ2-7; D unresolved. The ends were cut back, 0 bases at V and 4 bases at J, with 13 bases in the middle. Germline lookup yields CDR1 MGHRA and CDR2 YSYEKL. CDR3 length equals 15 residues. The DNA for the CDR3 is TGCGCCAGCAGCCAAGAGGAGTCTTCCCGTTACGAGCAGTACTTC. It yields the protein CASSQEESSRYEQYF.

In this sample, this clone turned up a few times. This sequence joins TRBV16 and TRBJ2-7; D remains unclear. The V gene lost 4 bases and the J gene lost 5 bases, with 12 bases spanning the gap. Germline V CDR1 and CDR2: KGHSY, FQNENV. This CDR3 spans 13 amino acids. The CDR3, as DNA: TGTGCCAGCAGCCGCCAAGTCGGAGACGAGCAGTACTTC. It is translated as CASSRQVGDEQYF.

As for this clone: The junction departs from the called germline gene at one end, perhaps through a read error. The chain joins TRBV7-9 to TRBJ1-2; D unresolved. The CDR3 is 16 residues long. Germline CDR1 reads SEHNR; CDR2 reads FQNEAQ (reference sequence). This CDR3 reads CSSSPSGESPNYGYTF. In DNA form, the CDR3 reads TGTTCCAGCAGCCCATCGGGAGAGTCTCCTAACTATGGCTACACCTTC.

Points on this clone: One junction end does not reproduce the germline sequence, and a read error may be involved. V is TRBV7-9 and J is TRBJ2-6; possibly TRBD1 for D (5 bases). Per germline, CDR1 SEHNR and CDR2 FQNEAQ (reference sequence). This CDR3 has 17 amino acids. For the CDR3, the DNA is TGTTCCAGCAGCTCTTTTCTGCAGGGTACAGGGGCCAACGTCCTGACTTTC. Its protein is CSSSSFLQGTGANVLTF. Filled out from reference TRBV7-9 and TRBJ2-6, the complete variable domain reads DTGVSQNPRHKITKRGQNVTFRCDPISEHNRLYWYRQTLGQGPEFLTYFQNEAQLEKSRLLSDRFSAERPKGSFSTLEIQRTEQGDSAMYLCSSSSFLQGTGANVLTFGAGSRLTVL.

This chain connects TRBV11-2 to TRBJ2-5; D possibly corresponds to TRBD2 (5 bases). Germline assignment: CDR1 SGHAT and CDR2 FQNNGV. CDR3 length: 12 amino acids. V lost 7 bases and J lost 5, with 11 bases in between. CDR3 loop: CASIGNVETQYF. The CDR3 DNA reads as TGTGCCAGCATCGGGAACGTCGAGACCCAGTACTTC. The full variable domain, with the rest looked up from reference TRBV11-2 and TRBJ2-5, is EAGVAQSPRYKIIEKRQSVAFWCNPISGHATLYWYQQILGQGPKLLIQFQNNGVVDDSQLPKDRFSAERLKGVDSTLKIQPAKLEDSAVYLCASIGNVETQYFGPGTRLLVL.

This chain links TRBV7-2 with TRBJ2-1, with 7 bases aligning to TRBD1. Unmatched junction bases numbered 7, after V lost 1 base and J lost 4 bases. This CDR3 spans 16 amino acids. Germline CDR1 reads SGHTA; CDR2 reads FQGNSA. In DNA, the CDR3 is TGTGCCAGCAGCTTAGGTCCAGGGACAGTGTACAATGAGCAGTTCTTC. It encodes CASSLGPGTVYNEQFF. Full variable domain (outside the CDR3, taken from reference TRBV7-2 and TRBJ2-1): GAGVSQSPSNKVTEKGKDVELRCDPISGHTALYWYRQSLGQGLEFLIYFQGNSAPDKSGLPSDRFSAERTGGSVSTLTIQRTQQEDSAVYLCASSLGPGTVYNEQFFGPGTRLTVL.

The chain combines TRBV6-5 with TRBJ2-1; 11 bases match TRBD2. The CDR3 length is 15 residues. CDR1 and CDR2 from the germline V gene are MNHEY and SVGAGI. J lost 7 bases, V lost 6 bases, and 8 bases had no gene match. CDR3 sequence reads: CASRLAGGPRNEQFF. CDR3 bases: TGTGCCAGCAGGTTAGCGGGAGGGCCTCGGAATGAGCAGTTCTTC.

On this clone: An end of the junction does not agree with germline; a read error may underlie this. The chain uses TRBV7-9 and TRBJ2-7; 11 bases line up with TRBD1. The CDR3 covers 14 residues. Germline V gives CDR1 SEHNR, CDR2 FQNEAQ (reference sequence). In nucleotides, the CDR3 is TGTTCCAGCAGCTTGGGACAGGGGGACCACGAGCAGTACTTC. Translated: CSSSLGQGDHEQYF.

V usage is TRBV7-2 and J usage is TRBJ1-2, with D tentatively TRBD1 (6 bases). This CDR3 has 14 amino acids. Trimming left V 4 bases short and J 2 bases short, with 11 bases between. Germline CDR1 reads SGHTA; CDR2 reads FQGNSA. Here the CDR3 reads CASSSGVFNYGYTF. CDR3 DNA: TGTGCCAGCAGCTCAGGGGTCTTCAACTATGGCTACACCTTC.

The V gene is TRBV7-3, the J gene TRBJ2-3; D unresolved. V was shortened by 5 bases and J by 2 bases, with 14 bases between the two germline ends. The CDR3 loop spans 15 amino acids. Germline CDR1 is SGHTA and CDR2 is FQGTGA. In DNA form, the CDR3 reads TGTGCCAGCAGCCGGAGTGCCGCCACCACAGATACGCAGTATTTT. This encodes CASSRSAATTDTQYF.

The chain is built from TRBV7-2 and TRBJ1-2; unclear D gene. Germline CDR1 SGHTA, CDR2 FQGNSA. The CDR3 runs 13 residues. Trimming cost V 5 bases and J 1 base, with 8 bases left between them. This chain's CDR3 is CASSKTVNYGYTF. The CDR3 coding sequence is TGTGCCAGCAGCAAAACAGTTAACTATGGCTACACCTTC.

This clone was observed a handful of times. The CDR3 region has the DNA TGTGCCAGCAGCCCCTGGGGAGGGATGGGGGAGCAGTTCTTC. This encodes CASSPWGGMGEQFF. The V and J genes are TRBV2 and TRBJ2-1; 7 nucleotides line up with TRBD2. Losses at the gene ends were 6 bases for V and 10 bases for J; bases not matched to a gene: 12. Per the germline V gene, CDR1 is SNHLY and CDR2 is FYNNEI. This CDR3 is built from 14 residues.

This clone turned up a few times. The chain links TRBV6-1 to TRBJ2-4; tentatively, D is TRBD2 (6 bases). The CDR3 loop spans 15 amino acids. Germline V gene lookup returns CDR1 MNHNS and CDR2 SASEGT. V was cut by 0 bases and J by 6 bases, with 12 bases left in between. CDR3 protein: CASSEAATAGNIQYF. CDR3 coding DNA: TGTGCCAGCAGTGAAGCAGCGACAGCGGGAAACATTCAGTACTTC.

The genes are TRBV28 and TRBJ2-3, with 8 positions matching TRBD2. V shed 6 bases, J shed 2 bases, and the junction held 19 bases outside the gene matches. The CDR3 is 19 residues long. CDR1 MDHEN and CDR2 SYDVKM come from the germline V gene. This chain's CDR3 is CASRGRTGTRATYTDTQYF. For the CDR3, the DNA is TGTGCCAGCAGGGGACGAACCGGGACTAGGGCTACTTACACAGATACGCAGTATTTT.

This clone was observed a handful of times. Here the CDR3 DNA reads TGTGCCAGCAGTTTCCTATCTTCCGGGACAGCCCATGGCTACACCTTC. It specifies CASSFLSSGTAHGYTF. This sequence joins TRBV9 and TRBJ1-2, with 7 bases that match TRBD1. V gave up 5 bases and J gave up 6 bases; unmatched junction bases: 16. The V gene's germline CDR1 is SGDLS and CDR2 YYNGEE. This CDR3 is built from 16 residues.

The chain has TRBV5-1 and TRBJ1-1; TRBD1 might be the D (6 bases). In germline, CDR1 is SGHRS, CDR2 YFSETQ. Trimming took 4 bases from V and 1 from J, leaving 11 bases between them. This CDR3 is built from 14 residues. The CDR3 nucleotides read TGCGCCAGCAGCGATCAAGGGGGGAACACTGAAGCTTTCTTT. Amino acid sequence: CASSDQGGNTEAFF.

The chain employs TRBV29-1 and TRBJ1-1; D perhaps matches TRBD1 (6 bases). Germline CDR1 is SQVTM and CDR2 is ANQGSEA. V gave up 5 bases and J gave up 0 bases, with 19 bases separating them. The CDR3 has 16 residues. The CDR3 nucleotides read TGCAGCGTTACCCACTCTATGACAGGCATGAACACTGAAGCTTTCTTT. Its protein product is CSVTHSMTGMNTEAFF.

This rearrangement joins TRBV19 to TRBJ1-5; D is possibly TRBD1 (6 bases). The germline V gene has CDR1 LNHDA and CDR2 SQIVND (reference sequence). The V end was cut by 6 bases, the J end by 0 bases, with 21 bases between. The CDR3 extends over 18 amino acids. CDR3 nucleotides: TGTGCCAGTAGAGTATGGGGGCCCGTCCCCTATAGCAATCAGCCCCAGCATTTT. Translation gives CASRVWGPVPYSNQPQHF.

The V gene is TRBV5-1, the J gene TRBJ2-2; TRBD1 agrees at 7 bases. This CDR3 has 15 amino acids. Germline lookup yields CDR1 SGHRS and CDR2 YFSETQ. After removal of 3 bases from V and 2 bases from J, the junction contained 4 bases not matched to a gene. The CDR3 nucleotides are TGCGCCAGCAGCTCAGGGGGAACTAACACCGGGGAGCTGTTTTTT. This codes for CASSSGGTNTGELFF.

The chain has TRBV5-5 and TRBJ1-2; the D is unclear. This CDR3 region has 16 residues. Trimming cost V 5 bases and J 4 bases, with 21 bases left between them. The V gene's germline CDR1 is SGHKS and CDR2 YYEKEE (reference sequence). CDR3 protein: CASRSDGISYLYGYTF. As DNA, the CDR3 is TGTGCCAGCAGATCGGACGGGATATCATATCTCTATGGCTACACCTTC. The full variable domain, with the rest looked up from reference TRBV5-5 and TRBJ1-2, is DAGVTQSPTHLIKTRGQQVTLRCSPISGHKSVSWYQQVLGQGPQFIFQYYEKEERGRGNFPDRFSARQFPNYSSELNVNALLLGDSALYLCASRSDGISYLYGYTFGSGTRLTVV.

J is TRBJ2-3 and V is TRBV5-1, with 11 bases aligning to TRBD2. Germline V gene data show CDR1 as SGHRS and CDR2 as YFSETQ. The CDR3 length is 15 residues. Trimming cost V 4 bases and J 3 bases; bases outside gene matches: 4. CDR3 coding DNA: TGCGCCAGCAGCCCGGGACTAGCGGCGACAGATACGCAGTATTTT. The encoded protein is CASSPGLAATDTQYF.

The chain links TRBV9 to TRBJ1-2; 8 bases are a match to TRBD1. Germline V gene lookup returns CDR1 SGDLS and CDR2 YYNGEE. V trimming: 3 bases; J trimming: 8 bases; junction bases outside the gene matches: 12. This CDR3 comprises 15 residues. The CDR3 sequence is CASSETPGGAGGYTF. The CDR3 DNA is TGTGCCAGCAGCGAGACGCCAGGGGGCGCGGGGGGCTACACCTTC.

CDR3 coding DNA: TGTGCCAGCAGTAGATCGGGACAGGGGAATTCACCCCTCCACTTT. This translates into CASSRSGQGNSPLHF. V is TRBV6-4 and J is TRBJ1-6; the match to TRBD1 covers 10 bases. V lost 5 bases to trimming and J lost 7 bases; unmatched junction nucleotides: 5. The CDR3 extends over 15 amino acids. The germline V gene encodes CDR1 MRHNA and CDR2 SNTAGT.

The chain combines TRBV7-8 with TRBJ1-6; D call uncertain. The CDR3 consists of 15 residues. The V end lost 5 bases, the J end lost 11 bases, and 19 bases lay between the germline ends. CDR1 SGHVS and CDR2 FQNEAQ come from the germline V gene. The CDR3 sequence: CASSQRSLTRAPLHF. Written as DNA, the CDR3 is TGTGCCAGCAGCCAAAGATCACTCACGAGGGCACCCCTCCACTTT.

The chain links TRBV29-1 to TRBJ2-7, with 8 bases that match TRBD2. The J segment lost 4 bases and the V segment lost 7 bases, leaving 9 bases of the junction unmatched. The CDR3 consists of 13 residues. The germline V gene has CDR1 SQVTM and CDR2 ANQGSEA. The CDR3 bases are TGCAGCGGTGTGCTAGCGGGTGGGTACGAGCAGTACTTC. Translating it yields CSGVLAGGYEQYF.